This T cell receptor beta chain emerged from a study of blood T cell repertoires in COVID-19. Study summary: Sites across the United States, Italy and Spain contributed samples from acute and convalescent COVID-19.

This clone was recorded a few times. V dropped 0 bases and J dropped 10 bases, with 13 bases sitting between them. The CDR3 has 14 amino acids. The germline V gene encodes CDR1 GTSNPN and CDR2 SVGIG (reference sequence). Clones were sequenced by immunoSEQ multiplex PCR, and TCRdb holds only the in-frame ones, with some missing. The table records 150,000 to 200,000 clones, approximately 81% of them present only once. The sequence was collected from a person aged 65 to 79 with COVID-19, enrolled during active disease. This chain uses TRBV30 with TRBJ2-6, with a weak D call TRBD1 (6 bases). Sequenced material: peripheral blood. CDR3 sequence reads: CAWSVRRQGNVLTF. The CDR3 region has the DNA TGTGCCTGGAGTGTACGGCGGCAGGGGAACGTCCTGACTTTC. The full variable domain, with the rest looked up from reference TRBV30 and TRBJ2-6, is SQTIHQWPATLVQPVGSPLSLECTVEGTSNPNLYWYRQAAGRGLQLLFYSVGIGQISSEVPQNLSASRPQDRQFILSSKKLLLSDSGFYLCAWSVRRQGNVLTFGAGSRLTVL.